The next 17 T cell receptor beta chains were all read from a single sample in a study of Graves' ophthalmopathy and Graves' hyperthyroidism. Beta-chain TCR CDR3 regions were amplified from RNA transcripts. Following a first-round RT-PCR that used HTBI primers, a second-round multiplex PCR was carried out. TCRdb reanalysed the multiplex PCR reads using MiXCR and keeps one entry per CDR3 protein. Of around 660,000 distinct CDR3 sequences listed, about two fifths were seen once; the top ten hold 3.3%. The sequenced sample was peripheral blood. These receptors originate from an adult man with Graves' ophthalmopathy.

The V and J genes are TRBV11-2 and TRBJ1-2; no reliable D call. The CDR3 extends over 14 amino acids. Trimming removed 5 bases from V and 2 bases from J, with 12 bases in between. The V gene's germline CDR1 is SGHAT and CDR2 FQNNGV. CDR3 DNA: TGTGCCAGCAGCCCTGGTGCTTCCAACTATGGCTACACCTTC. This gives the protein CASSPGASNYGYTF.

The V and J genes are TRBV10-3 and TRBJ2-7, with 7 bases lining up with TRBD1. Germline V gene sequence: CDR1 ENHRY, CDR2 SYGVKD. CDR3 length: 14 residues. V trimming: 4 bases; J trimming: 3 bases; junction bases outside the gene matches: 6. This chain's CDR3 is CAISGQGPYYEQYF. The CDR3, as DNA: TGTGCCATCAGTGGACAGGGACCTTACTACGAGCAGTACTTC.

With regard to this clonotype: One end of the junction varies from germline; a read error may be responsible. V gene TRBV23-1 combines with J gene TRBJ2-3; 11 positions agree with TRBD2. TRBV23-1 is placed among ORFs of uncertain function. The CDR3 has 15 amino acids. This CDR3 reads CASSLSGGAGDTQYF. The CDR3 nucleotides are TGTGCCAGCAGTCTTAGCGGGGGGGCAGGGGATACGCAGTATTTT.

Concerning this clonotype: A read error is likely, as this CDR3 ends without the conserved phenylalanine or tryptophan. The chain is built from TRBV10-3 and TRBJ1-1; 9 bases align to TRBD1. Germline V CDR1 and CDR2: ENHRY, SYGVKD. The CDR3 consists of 16 residues. V dropped 4 bases and J dropped 4; count of bases not matched to a gene: 10. The DNA of the CDR3 is TGTGCCATCAGTGCCAGCGGTTTGACAGGGGGCACTGAAGCTTTCCTT. It codes for CAISASGLTGGTEAFL.

The rearrangement uses TRBV10-3 and TRBJ1-3; 7 positions match TRBD1. The CDR3 contains 16 residues. Germline V gives CDR1 ENHRY, CDR2 SYGVKD. The V and J ends lost 5 bases and 0 bases, in that order; junction bases with no gene match: 7. CDR3 sequence (DNA): TGTGCCATCAGTTACGCGACAGGGAACTCTGGAAACACCATATATTTT. Its translation: CAISYATGNSGNTIYF.

This clonotype was seen only once. This clone may be a read error of a much larger clone one base away. V and J are TRBV25-1 and TRBJ2-7; maybe TRBD1 (5 bases). The CDR3 is 14 amino acids. CDR1 is MGHDK, CDR2 SYGVNS, per germline. The CDR3 here is CTSSISVRGYEQYF. CDR3 nucleotide sequence: TGTACCAGTAGTATAAGCGTTAGGGGCTACGAGCAGTACTTC.

This clonotype has a single count. The gene calls are TRBV29-1 and TRBJ2-7; D perhaps matches TRBD2 (7 bases). V lost 7 bases, J lost 5 bases, and 21 bases lay in between. The CDR3 is 14 residues long. Looked up from germline, CDR1 is SQVTM and CDR2 is ANQGSEA. Here the CDR3 DNA reads TGCAGCGCCGACGGGGGGCGGGCGGGAGACGAGCAGTACTTC. As protein: CSADGGRAGDEQYF.

The genes are TRBV3-1 and TRBJ1-1; TRBD1 might be the D (5 bases). Trimming pared 7 bases from V and 6 bases from J, leaving 9 bases between. Germline CDR1 reads LGHDT; CDR2 reads YNNKEL (reference sequence). This CDR3 contains 11 residues. The CDR3 protein is CASTGGSEAFF. The CDR3 DNA reads as TGTGCCAGCACCGGGGGATCTGAAGCTTTCTTT.

Regarding this clonotype: This could be a read error, since a much larger clone is one nucleotide away. The gene calls are TRBV12-3 or TRBV12-4 and TRBJ1-1; TRBD1 agrees at 7 bases. There are 14 residues in the CDR3. The junction had 6 bases not matched to a gene; V was cut back by 4 bases and J by 4 bases. The CDR3 region is CASSSLQGSTEAFF. The CDR3 nucleotides are TGTGCCAGCAGTTCCCTACAGGGGAGCACTGAAGCTTTCTTT.

This clonotype showed up just a few times. The J gene is TRBJ2-7, the V gene TRBV12-3 or TRBV12-4; no reliable D call. Trimming shortened V by 5 bases and J by 8 bases, and 22 bases separated the two germline ends. The CDR3 is 15 amino acids. The CDR3 DNA reads as TGTGCCAGCAGTCCGTTAGTAGGGTTACCTATGAAGCAGTACTTC. Translated: CASSPLVGLPMKQYF.

The chain carries TRBV2 and TRBJ1-2; 9 bases line up with TRBD1. Germline assignment: CDR1 SNHLY and CDR2 FYNNEI. The V and J ends lost 6 bases and 2 bases, in that order; junction bases with no gene match: 7. This CDR3 is 15 amino acids long. The CDR3 region is CASRPWTGANYGYTF. CDR3 in DNA: TGTGCCAGCAGACCCTGGACAGGGGCCAACTATGGCTACACCTTC. Using reference TRBV2 and TRBJ1-2 for the parts outside the CDR3, the full variable domain is EPEVTQTPSHQVTQMGQEVILRCVPISNHLYFYWYRQILGQKVEFLVSFYNNEISEKSEIFDDQFSVERPDGSNFTLKIRSTKLEDSAMYFCASRPWTGANYGYTFGSGTRLTVV.

This chain joins TRBV20-1 and TRBJ2-7; TRBD1 matches at 8 bases. With 2 bases clipped from V and 5 bases from J, the junction kept 5 bases outside the gene matches. The CDR3 contains 13 residues. CDR1 and CDR2 from the germline V gene are DFQATT and SNEGSKA (reference sequence). The DNA for the CDR3 is TGCAGTGCTAGATCTACAGGGGGGAACGAGCAGTACTTC. It encodes CSARSTGGNEQYF.

This clonotype was seen at least ten times. The chain couples TRBV7-6 to TRBJ1-2, with 9 bases that match TRBD1. Per the germline V gene, CDR1 is SGHVS and CDR2 is FNYEAQ. J was trimmed by 8 bases and V by 3 bases; bases with no gene match: 7. The CDR3 totals 14 residues. The DNA for the CDR3 is TGTGCCAGCAGCTTTCCGACAGGGGGGGACGGCTACACCTTC. Translation gives CASSFPTGGDGYTF.

This clonotype was recorded at least ten times. The chain recombines TRBV7-9 with TRBJ2-7; no reliable D call. Germline-derived CDR1 and CDR2 are SEHNR and FQNEAQ (reference sequence). Trimming removed 1 base at V and 0 bases at J, with 4 bases between. The CDR3 loop spans 13 amino acids. CDR3 residues: CASSLDGSYEQYF. The DNA of the CDR3 is TGTGCCAGCAGCTTAGACGGCTCCTACGAGCAGTACTTC. Complete variable domain (other parts from reference TRBV7-9 and TRBJ2-7): DTGVSQNPRHKITKRGQNVTFRCDPISEHNRLYWYRQTLGQGPEFLTYFQNEAQLEKSRLLSDRFSAERPKGSFSTLEIQRTEQGDSAMYLCASSLDGSYEQYFGPGTRLTVT.

This chain connects TRBV25-1 to TRBJ1-2; D may be TRBD1 (5 bases). The CDR3 sequence is 13 residues long. The V end was cut by 8 bases, the J end by 8 bases, with 18 bases between. Looked up from germline, CDR1 is MGHDK and CDR2 is SYGVNS. This CDR3 is CASSAPGPQGYTF. The DNA of the CDR3 is TGTGCCAGCTCCGCCCCAGGGCCCCAGGGCTACACCTTC.

The V call is TRBV5-5, the J call TRBJ1-5; the D gene is possibly TRBD1 (5 bases). The ends were cut back, 2 bases at V and 1 base at J, with 16 bases in the middle. The CDR3 runs 17 residues. The germline gives CDR1 SGHKS, CDR2 YYEKEE (reference sequence). The CDR3 here is CASSLRSGWGSNQPQHF. CDR3 coding DNA: TGTGCCAGCAGCTTACGTTCGGGGTGGGGGAGCAATCAGCCCCAGCATTTT.

Note on this clonotype: The junction does not match germline at one end; this may be a read error. The V and J genes are TRBV6-1 and TRBJ1-5; D gene uncertain. The CDR3 has 12 amino acids. Germline V CDR1 and CDR2: MNHNS, SASEGT. CDR3 nucleotides: TGTGCCAGCAGTGTTAGCGATCAGCCCCAGCATTTT. It is translated as CASSVSDQPQHF.